The T cell receptor beta chain described here comes from a study of beta chain features in type 1 diabetes. This clone has just a few counts. As yet, its antigen is unknown. This CDR3 spans 13 amino acids. Germline V gene lookup returns CDR1 SQVTM and CDR2 ANQGSEA. The junction had 6 bases not matched to a gene; V was cut back by 6 bases and J by 3 bases. The authors reverse transcribed all of the isolated RNA, so sequencing captured expressed TCRB transcripts. Produced via immunoSEQ multiplex PCR; TCRdb's table is partial and in-frame only. The sample has approximately 470,000 clones; approximately 28% are singletons. Overall study findings and caveats: Type 1 diabetes patients showed fewer insertions and more deletions at VDJ junctions.

The gene calls are TRBV29-1 and TRBJ2-3; 7 bases match TRBD1. This receptor was taken from a man aged 18 to 30 in good health. The sample taken for sequencing was naive CD4+ T cells from blood. The CDR3, as DNA: TGCAGCGTATCGACAGGGCAAACAGATACGCAGTATTTT. As protein: CSVSTGQTDTQYF.